This record concerns one T cell receptor beta chain sequence. A read error may be the cause here, since a much bigger clone is one base away. This specimen belongs to a study of T cells in Graves' hyperthyroidism and ophthalmopathy. The CDR3 spans 13 residues. CDR1 is MNHEY and CDR2 is SVGAGI in the germline V gene. RNA transcripts yielded amplified TCR beta CDR3 regions. The study used the HTBI primer set for a first-round RT-PCR of the TCR CDR3. TCRdb recomputed calls from the multiplex PCR reads with MiXCR, one row per CDR3 protein. The table shows fewer than 750,000 distinct CDR3 sequences, with 35% to 55% occurring only once.

The gene calls are TRBV6-5 and TRBJ2-7; D perhaps matches TRBD1 (6 bases). Material for sequencing was peripheral blood or thyroid tissue (not recorded which). This TCR derives from a woman aged 18-29 years with Graves' hyperthyroidism. For the CDR3, the DNA is TGTGCCATCAGTTACAGGGTCGGTAACGAGCAGTACTTC. Its protein product is CAISYRVGNEQYF.